Listed below are T cell receptor beta chains from one sample, sequenced in a study of blood T cell repertoires in COVID-19. Assay used: immunoSEQ multiplex PCR; TCRdb lists only in-frame clones, some missing. Of some 460,000 clones in the sample, 75% to 90% were seen once. Sequenced input: peripheral blood. These receptors came from a woman aged 25 to 45 with acute or convalescent COVID-19. The conserved cysteine and the conserved F or W are not part of the CDR3 here. The size entry is marked missing in some rows and otherwise reads once, few, many or a size class.

.,TRBJ2-1,TRBV9,ASSAWTGPDNEQF
.,TRBJ2-7,TRBV12-3/TRBV12-4,ASSLGTGAEQY
.,TRBJ2-5,TRBV11-2,ASSFATGSQETQY
.,TRBJ1-4,TRBV6-1,ASRTGSEKLF
once,TRBJ2-7,TRBV24-1,ATSDLSGHEQY
.,TRBJ2-7,TRBV10-3,AISLLPPRRTYEQY
.,TRBJ2-5,TRBV9,ASSRLERETQY
.,TRBJ1-6,TRBV6-6,ASSYPEGADSPLH
.,TRBJ1-5,TRBV5-1,ASSLAPRQPQH
.,TRBJ1-1,TRBV7-2,ASSESNYATEAF
.,TRBJ1-1,TRBV28,ASSSRQGVRGTEAF
.,TRBJ2-7,TRBV4-1,ASSQTRDMRYEQY
once,TRBJ2-2,TRBV7-9,ASSLATGYDTGELF
.,TRBJ2-3,TRBV6-5,ASSYKTDTYTDTQY
.,TRBJ1-2,TRBV12-3/TRBV12-4,ASSSGNYGYT